This passage covers 19 T cell receptor beta chains from one sample sequenced in a study of siplizumab effects on memory and regulatory T cells. Using immunoSEQ multiplex PCR, the repertoire was profiled, and TCRdb retains in-frame clones only, with some absent. The table includes approximately 110,000 clones, about 92% detected once. Specimen: Tregs sorted from blood. All receptors come from a human donor in good health.

This rearrangement joins TRBV5-4 to TRBJ1-2, with D perhaps TRBD1 (6 bases). Trimming cost V 6 bases and J 4 bases, with 13 bases left between them. CDR1 and CDR2 (germline): SGHNT, YYREEE (reference sequence). There are 13 residues in the CDR3. CDR3 amino acids: CASTSGQSYGYTF. DNA for the CDR3: TGTGCCAGCACCTCGGGACAAAGCTATGGCTACACCTTC.

V gene TRBV5-1 combines with J gene TRBJ2-3, with TRBD2 matching 13 bases. V lost 4 bases, J lost 4 bases, and 6 bases stayed unmatched. The CDR3 is 16 residues long. Germline V gives CDR1 SGHRS, CDR2 YFSETQ. The CDR3 nucleotides read TGCGCCAGCAGCGAGGGACTAGCGGGGTTTTCAGATACGCAGTATTTT. Translated, it gives CASSEGLAGFSDTQYF.

The chain carries TRBV6-6 and TRBJ1-3; unclear D gene. The V and J ends lost 8 bases and 0 bases respectively, with 5 bases between them. The CDR3 length is 12 residues. CDR1 is MNHNY, CDR2 SVGAGI, per germline (reference sequence). The CDR3 nucleotides are TGTGCCAGCGGTTCCTCTGGAAACACCATATATTTT. It translates to CASGSSGNTIYF.

J is TRBJ1-5 and V is TRBV6-1; D gene ambiguous. Germline V gene data show CDR1 as MNHNS and CDR2 as SASEGT. There are 14 residues in the CDR3. The V end lost 6 bases, the J end lost 2 bases, and 11 bases lay between the germline ends. The DNA for the CDR3 is TGTGCCAGCAGCCAAATACGCGGCAATCAGCCCCAGCATTTT. It yields the protein CASSQIRGNQPQHF.

The chain combines TRBV4-1 with TRBJ2-1; D may match TRBD1 or TRBD2 (5 bases each). CDR1 and CDR2 from the germline V gene are MGHRA and YSYEKL. Trimming left V 1 base short and J 10 bases short, with 8 bases between. This CDR3 has 12 amino acids. In DNA form, the CDR3 reads TGCGCCAGCAGCCAAGGAGGGGTAGAGCAGTTCTTC. Amino acids: CASSQGGVEQFF.

The rearrangement joins TRBV4-2 to TRBJ2-1, with a weak D call TRBD2 (5 bases). V was shortened by 4 bases and J by 4 bases, with 20 bases between the two germline ends. This CDR3 spans 17 amino acids. Germline V gene sequence: CDR1 LGHNA, CDR2 YNFKEQ. The CDR3 DNA reads TGTGCCAGCAGCCGGGATCCTAGGATAGCGTATTACAATGAGCAGTTCTTC. This translates into CASSRDPRIAYYNEQFF.

The V gene is TRBV9, the J gene TRBJ1-3; a weak D match, TRBD1 (5 bases). Trimming cost V 0 bases and J 10 bases, with 17 bases left between them. The germline CDR1 and CDR2 sequences are SGDLS and YYNGEE. The CDR3 totals 15 residues. The CDR3 sequence: CASSVGNRDVKTIYF. CDR3 sequence (DNA): TGTGCCAGCAGCGTAGGGAACCGGGACGTGAAGACCATATATTTT.

The chain combines TRBV27 with TRBJ2-7; 8 bases align to TRBD2. CDR3 length: 15 residues. Germline V CDR1 and CDR2: MNHEY, SMNVEV (reference sequence). The V and J ends lost 3 bases and 5 bases, in that order; junction bases with no gene match: 9. CDR3 region: CASSFSRAGAHEQYF. The DNA of the CDR3 is TGTGCCAGCAGTTTCTCGAGAGCGGGAGCCCACGAGCAGTACTTC.

This clone has just a few counts. V gene TRBV5-1 combines with J gene TRBJ2-7, with 8 bases identical to TRBD1. CDR3 length equals 15 residues. Unmatched junction bases numbered 8, after V lost 3 bases and J lost 3 bases. From germline, CDR1 is SGHRS and CDR2 YFSETQ. This chain's CDR3 is CASSSGQVNVYEQYF. DNA of the CDR3: TGCGCCAGCAGCTCGGGACAGGTAAACGTCTACGAGCAGTACTTC.

This chain connects TRBV7-8 to TRBJ1-4; 9 positions agree with TRBD1. Looked up from germline, CDR1 is SGHVS and CDR2 is FQNEAQ. With V trimmed by 3 bases and J by 8 bases, 4 bases remained unmatched. The CDR3 length is 14 residues. The CDR3 here is CASSFGQGNEKLFF. The CDR3 nucleotides read TGTGCCAGCAGCTTCGGACAGGGGAACGAAAAACTGTTTTTT.

J is TRBJ2-5 and V is TRBV6-1; 8 bases map to TRBD2. The V and J ends lost 6 bases and 5 bases, in that order; junction bases with no gene match: 5. The CDR3 consists of 13 residues. Germline CDR1 is MNHNS and CDR2 is SASEGT. The CDR3 here is CASRRAGEETQYF. The CDR3, as DNA: TGTGCCAGCAGAAGAGCGGGAGAGGAGACCCAGTACTTC.

J is TRBJ1-1 and V is TRBV5-5; TRBD1 agrees at 7 bases. Germline V gene lookup returns CDR1 SGHKS and CDR2 YYEKEE (reference sequence). The CDR3 contains 16 residues. The V segment lost 4 bases and the J segment 0 bases; nucleotides outside the gene matches: 9. The CDR3 spells CASSIDWTGMNTEAFF. DNA for the CDR3: TGTGCCAGCAGCATAGACTGGACAGGAATGAACACTGAAGCTTTCTTT.

This chain links TRBV5-4 with TRBJ2-5, with unresolved D. This CDR3 region has 15 residues. Trimming stripped 4 bases from V and 1 base from J, with 14 bases between. From germline, CDR1 is SGHNT and CDR2 YYREEE (reference sequence). In DNA form, the CDR3 reads TGTGCCAGCAGCCACGGGCCCGACGTCCAAGAGACCCAGTACTTC. Amino acid sequence: CASSHGPDVQETQYF.

The V and J genes are TRBV19 and TRBJ1-1; D perhaps matches TRBD1 (5 bases). The germline CDR1 and CDR2 sequences are LNHDA and SQIVND (reference sequence). This CDR3 is built from 12 residues. The germline V and J ends were trimmed by 4 bases and 11 bases, with 14 bases remaining between them. The CDR3 nucleotides are TGTGCCAGTAGTAGGGACCAAGGCCGGGCTTTCTTT. Encoded protein: CASSRDQGRAFF.

This rearrangement joins TRBV4-1 to TRBJ2-5; D tentatively fits TRBD1 or TRBD2 (5 bases each). CDR1 and CDR2 (germline): MGHRA, YSYEKL. Trimming took off 4 bases at V and 5 bases at J, with 17 bases between the two ends. CDR3 length: 15 residues. In DNA, the CDR3 is TGCGCCAGCAGCCTGTCCGGGACCCCTGAGGAGACCCAGTACTTC. Its protein product is CASSLSGTPEETQYF.

The rearrangement links TRBV5-1 to TRBJ1-6; D may be TRBD1 (6 bases). Between the trimmed V and J ends, which lost 1 base and 9 bases, there was a span of 11 bases. The CDR3 extends over 14 amino acids. Per germline, CDR1 SGHRS and CDR2 YFSETQ. CDR3 sequence (DNA): TGCGCCAGCAGCTTGACAGGGTGGGGTTCACCCCTCCACTTT. Translated: CASSLTGWGSPLHF.

CDR3 coding DNA: TGTGCCAGCACCCAACTGCTCGACGGGAACACTGAAGCTTTCTTT. This encodes CASTQLLDGNTEAFF. J is TRBJ1-1 and V is TRBV5-4, with no clear D. The ends were cut back, 6 bases at V and 1 base at J, with 16 bases in the middle. CDR1 and CDR2 (germline): SGHNT, YYREEE (reference sequence). The CDR3 runs 15 residues.

The gene calls are TRBV2 and TRBJ2-7; D perhaps matches TRBD1 (5 bases). This CDR3 comprises 15 residues. Germline V gene data show CDR1 as SNHLY and CDR2 as FYNNEI. V lost 5 bases and J 1 base, leaving 15 bases between the germline ends. The DNA of the CDR3 is TGTGCCAGCAGTCTACGCAGGGCCCCTTCCTACGAGCAGTACTTC. Translating gives CASSLRRAPSYEQYF.

The chain has TRBV19 and TRBJ2-3, with 11 bases lining up with TRBD2. Germline V gives CDR1 LNHDA, CDR2 SQIVND (reference sequence). V was pared by 4 bases and J by 3 bases, with 3 bases of the junction left unmatched. The CDR3 has 15 amino acids. In DNA, the CDR3 is TGTGCCAGTAGTACGGGGACTAGCGGAACAGATACGCAGTATTTT. This gives the protein CASSTGTSGTDTQYF. The variable domain in full, with the rest retrieved from reference TRBV19 and TRBJ2-3, is DGGITQSPKYLFRKEGQNVTLSCEQNLNHDAMYWYRQDPGQGLRLIYYSQIVNDFQKGDIAEGYSVSREKKESFPLTVTSAQKNPTAFYLCASSTGTSGTDTQYFGPGTRLTVL.